This T cell receptor (beta chain) was observed in a study of cytomegalovirus exposure and HLA in healthy donors. The table lists this clone with a count of one. The antigen remains unidentified. Clones were read by immunoSEQ multiplex PCR, and TCRdb kept only the in-frame ones, dropping some. The data contain some 130,000 clones, roughly 93% of them singletons. Study results and caveats: Diagnosis of cytomegalovirus status made by the classifier reportedly showed high specificity and sensitivity. There were three CMV-associated chains whose specificity for CMV antigens was confirmed in vitro. Some TCR beta chains (roughly 160 of them) were listed as cytomegalovirus-associated.

While the first cohort had fewer than 850 subjects, the donors belonged to the separate validation cohort of more than 95 subjects. The TCR originated in a man between 18 and 35 years old in good health and CMV-seropositive. The source material was PBMCs.

DNA for the CDR3: TGTGCCAGCACCCGAGAGCGGGACAGGGAAGTCGTGAGCACCGGGGAGCTGTTTTTT. Its protein is CASTRERDREVVSTGELFF. The chain combines TRBV2 with TRBJ2-2; 9 bases fit TRBD1. Germline loops: CDR1 SNHLY, CDR2 FYNNEI. Unmatched junction bases numbered 19, after V lost 7 bases and J lost 4 bases. The CDR3 is 19 amino acids.